This T cell receptor beta chain emerged from a study of cytomegalovirus exposure and HLA in healthy donors. Study-wide results and limits: The authors enumerated around 150 TCR beta chains as linked to cytomegalovirus.

The V and J ends lost 7 bases and 5 bases respectively, with 17 bases between them. This CDR3 comprises 14 residues. The germline V gene has CDR1 SEHNR and CDR2 FQNEAQ (reference sequence). It was with 60 Vbeta and 13 Jbeta primers that the PCR ran. The repertoire was sequenced with immunoSEQ multiplex PCR; TCRdb's copy has only in-frame clones and lacks some. This sample carries some 190,000 clones, 70% to 90% of them seen once, and the ten largest clones take 1.5% to 2%. Regarding this clone: Its matching antigen is unknown.

What was sequenced was PBMCs. The clonotype originates from a woman younger than 30 in good health and CMV-seronegative. This chain connects TRBV7-9 to TRBJ1-1; D is unresolved. CDR3 protein: CASTLIGRETEAFF. CDR3 bases: TGTGCCAGCACCCTTATAGGGAGGGAAACTGAAGCTTTCTTT.